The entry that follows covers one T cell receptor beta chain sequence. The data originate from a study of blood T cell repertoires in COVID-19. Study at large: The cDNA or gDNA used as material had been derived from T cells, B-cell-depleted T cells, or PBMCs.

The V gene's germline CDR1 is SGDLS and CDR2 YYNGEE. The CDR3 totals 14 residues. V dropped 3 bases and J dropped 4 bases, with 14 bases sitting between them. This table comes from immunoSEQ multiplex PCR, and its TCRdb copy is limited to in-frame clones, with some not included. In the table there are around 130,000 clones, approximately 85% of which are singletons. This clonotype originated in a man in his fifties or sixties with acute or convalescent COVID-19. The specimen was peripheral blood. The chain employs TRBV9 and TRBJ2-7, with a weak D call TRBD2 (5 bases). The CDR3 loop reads CASSAGSIVYEQYF. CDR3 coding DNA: TGTGCCAGCAGCGCGGGGAGCATTGTGTACGAGCAGTACTTC.